Shown below are 20 T cell receptor beta chains from a single sample sequenced in a study of OX40 agonist ivuxolimab in advanced cancers. Sequenced by immunoSEQ multiplex PCR; TCRdb stores in-frame clones only, minus some. Of some 41,000 clones in the sample, roughly 90% were seen once. This specimen consisted of CD4+ or CD8+ T cells sorted from blood, obtained in a trial of the OX40 agonist ivuxolimab. These receptors came from an adult with an advanced solid tumor such as melanoma, head and neck, liver or kidney cancer.

The rearrangement links TRBV6-5 to TRBJ1-3; D perhaps matches TRBD1 (5 bases). Germline loops: CDR1 MNHEY, CDR2 SVGAGI. Trimming left V 6 bases short and J 4 bases short, with 13 bases between. CDR3 length: 14 amino acids. The CDR3 DNA sequence: TGTGCCAGCAGCCGAGGGGTTTTCGGAAACACCATATATTTT. This gives the protein CASSRGVFGNTIYF.

This chain links TRBV5-1 with TRBJ1-2, with D possibly being TRBD1 (5 bases). Deletions cut 4 bases from V and 4 bases from J, with 14 bases between. Germline V gene data show CDR1 as SGHRS and CDR2 as YFSETQ. The CDR3 covers 14 residues. CDR3 nucleotide sequence: TGCGCCAGCAGCACAGGAGGTTGGGGCTATGGCTACACCTTC. Protein: CASSTGGWGYGYTF.

The V gene is TRBV2, the J gene TRBJ1-5; D ambiguous. The CDR3 is 16 residues long. V shed 4 bases and J shed 5 bases, with 18 bases lying between them. Germline V gene data show CDR1 as SNHLY and CDR2 as FYNNEI. CDR3 in amino acids: CASSVSGFEFDQPQHF. The CDR3 DNA reads as TGTGCCAGCAGTGTCTCAGGTTTCGAGTTTGATCAGCCCCAGCATTTT.

The chain has TRBV13 and TRBJ1-1, with TRBD1 as a possible D gene (5 bases). CDR3 length: 15 amino acids. V was pared by 7 bases and J by 2 bases, with 17 bases between. CDR1 is PRHDT and CDR2 is FYEKMQ in the germline V gene (reference sequence). This CDR3 reads CASTALYGANTEAFF. DNA of the CDR3: TGTGCCAGCACCGCCTTGTACGGGGCTAACACTGAAGCTTTCTTT.

There are a few counts of this clone. The rearrangement links TRBV7-2 to TRBJ2-1; 7 positions match TRBD2. Germline CDR1 is SGHTA and CDR2 is FQGNSA. CDR3 size: 13 residues. J gave up 5 bases and V 5 bases, and 3 bases lay outside the gene matches. The CDR3 is CASSAGGNNEQFF. As DNA, the CDR3 is TGTGCCAGCAGCGCCGGGGGGAACAATGAGCAGTTCTTC.

This clone appeared a single time. The V and J genes are TRBV4-3 and TRBJ1-2, with D possibly being TRBD1 (5 bases). The CDR3 runs 14 residues. Trimming took 0 bases from V and 4 from J, leaving 9 bases between them. Germline values: CDR1 LGHNA, CDR2 YSLEER. In DNA form, the CDR3 reads TGCGCCAGCAGCCAAGATCTGCAGGGCTATGGCTACACCTTC. Translated: CASSQDLQGYGYTF.

The chain uses TRBV6-1 and TRBJ1-5; possibly TRBD1 for D (5 bases). CDR3 length: 15 amino acids. Germline V gives CDR1 MNHNS, CDR2 SASEGT. The V end lost 2 bases, the J end lost 3 bases, and 11 bases lay between the germline ends. The CDR3 region is CASSEQRGINQPQHF. CDR3 coding DNA: TGTGCCAGCAGTGAACAAAGGGGCATCAATCAGCCCCAGCATTTT.

This chain connects TRBV11-3 to TRBJ1-1; D is undetermined. Germline assignment: CDR1 SGHNT and CDR2 YENEEA. The CDR3 is 15 amino acids. With 0 bases removed from V and 1 base from J, the gap between germline ends came to 9 bases. In DNA form, the CDR3 reads TGTGCCAGCAGCTTAGAAGATAAGGGGAACACTGAAGCTTTCTTT. Protein sequence: CASSLEDKGNTEAFF.

This clone was detected only once. The chain has TRBV6-1 and TRBJ2-1; TRBD2 agrees at 8 bases. The germline CDR1 and CDR2 sequences are MNHNS and SASEGT. Unmatched junction bases numbered 5, after V lost 5 bases and J lost 2 bases. The CDR3 is made up of 15 amino acids. The CDR3 DNA reads TGTGCCAGCAGTCTAAGCGGGGGCACCTACAATGAGCAGTTCTTC. Residues: CASSLSGGTYNEQFF.

A single count supports this clone. The rearrangement uses TRBV28 and TRBJ2-3, with 8 bases matching TRBD2. This CDR3 contains 15 residues. Germline CDR1 MDHEN, CDR2 SYDVKM. V was clipped by 6 bases and J by 4 bases; unmatched bases: 9. Here the CDR3 reads CASSSSGDGADTQYF. CDR3 DNA: TGTGCCAGCAGCAGTAGCGGGGACGGGGCAGATACGCAGTATTTT.

The V call is TRBV7-2, the J call TRBJ1-4; possibly TRBD1 for D (5 bases). Germline CDR1 SGHTA, CDR2 FQGNSA. With 5 bases removed from V and 3 bases from J, the gap between germline ends came to 13 bases. CDR3 length equals 15 residues. The CDR3 protein is CASSRRGAPNEKLFF. CDR3 in DNA: TGTGCCAGCAGCCGACGCGGGGCTCCTAATGAAAAACTGTTTTTT.

This rearrangement joins TRBV11-2 to TRBJ2-7; tentative D call: TRBD1 (6 bases). This CDR3 spans 16 amino acids. Trimming pared 4 bases from V and 0 bases from J, leaving 16 bases between. The germline gives CDR1 SGHAT, CDR2 FQNNGV. CDR3 residues: CASSSPPRTVSYEQYF. The CDR3 bases are TGTGCCAGCAGCTCGCCCCCCAGGACAGTCTCCTACGAGCAGTACTTC.

The rearrangement uses TRBV7-9 and TRBJ2-1; no definite D call. Germline V gives CDR1 SEHNR, CDR2 FQNEAQ (reference sequence). Trimming removed 4 bases from V and 8 bases from J, with 6 bases in between. The CDR3 loop spans 11 amino acids. CDR3 protein: CASSSPYEQFF. DNA for the CDR3: TGTGCCAGCAGCTCCCCCTATGAGCAGTTCTTC.

The chain is built from TRBV2 and TRBJ1-2; D possibly corresponds to TRBD1 (6 bases). Trimming took 2 bases from V and 8 from J, leaving 9 bases between them. Per germline, CDR1 SNHLY and CDR2 FYNNEI. The CDR3 is made up of 12 amino acids. The CDR3 bases are TGTGCCAGCAGTGAAAGGGACAAGGGCTACACCTTC. Translating it yields CASSERDKGYTF.

V and J are TRBV19 and TRBJ1-3, with D unresolved. Trimming pared 7 bases from V and 0 bases from J, leaving 13 bases between. CDR3 length equals 15 residues. The germline V gene has CDR1 LNHDA and CDR2 SQIVND (reference sequence). The CDR3 loop is CASMDRGISGNTIYF. The CDR3 DNA sequence: TGTGCCAGTATGGATCGGGGTATCTCTGGAAACACCATATATTTT. The complete variable domain, with remaining parts taken from reference TRBV19 and TRBJ1-3, reads DGGITQSPKYLFRKEGQNVTLSCEQNLNHDAMYWYRQDPGQGLRLIYYSQIVNDFQKGDIAEGYSVSREKKESFPLTVTSAQKNPTAFYLCASMDRGISGNTIYFGEGSWLTVV.

This chain joins TRBV7-3 and TRBJ2-2, with 10 bases aligning to TRBD2. The CDR3 has 15 residues. J lost 5 bases, V lost 6 bases, and 6 bases had no gene match. The germline V gene encodes CDR1 SGHTA and CDR2 FQGTGA. DNA for the CDR3: TGTGCCAGCAGTCTTAGCGGGGGGCAGACCGGGGAGCTGTTTTTT. Translated, it gives CASSLSGGQTGELFF.

This chain joins TRBV6-5 and TRBJ1-4; possibly TRBD1 for D (6 bases). CDR3 length equals 16 residues. CDR1 MNHEY and CDR2 SVGAGI come from the germline V gene. V was pared by 2 bases and J by 6 bases, with 16 bases between. CDR3 sequence (DNA): TGTGCCAGCAGTTACCTTGTGGGGGGCGCTGATGAAAAACTGTTTTTT. It translates to CASSYLVGGADEKLFF.

The genes are TRBV27 and TRBJ2-2, with TRBD2 matching 8 bases. This CDR3 region has 15 residues. J lost 5 bases, V lost 2 bases, and 4 bases had no gene match. In germline, CDR1 is MNHEY, CDR2 SMNVEV (reference sequence). Here the CDR3 reads CASSLLAGGTGELFF. As DNA, the CDR3 is TGTGCCAGCAGTTTACTAGCGGGCGGAACCGGGGAGCTGTTTTTT.

The rearrangement links TRBV10-3 to TRBJ2-7; either TRBD1 or TRBD2 may fit D (5 bases each). Germline lookup yields CDR1 ENHRY and CDR2 SYGVKD. With 8 bases removed from V and 3 bases from J, the gap between germline ends came to 14 bases. The CDR3 loop spans 13 amino acids. The chain's CDR3 is CAISTGRDYEQYF. Here the CDR3 DNA reads TGTGCCATCTCCACGGGACGCGACTACGAGCAGTACTTC.

The V call is TRBV2, the J call TRBJ1-2; a weak D match, TRBD1 (5 bases). The CDR3 is 13 residues long. The germline V gene has CDR1 SNHLY and CDR2 FYNNEI. V was clipped by 8 bases and J by 9 bases, with 19 bases between them. In DNA, the CDR3 is TGTGCCAGCCGGCTTGACCGTCGGGGGAGCTACACCTTC. Translation gives CASRLDRRGSYTF.